A single sample is the source of the 15 T cell receptor beta chains below, sequenced in a study of CD8 T cells in Susac syndrome. The RNA, about 0.5 to 1 ug, was put through reverse transcription using random hexamers. Using its own MiXCR run on the immunoSEQ multiplex PCR reads, TCRdb lists one record per CDR3 protein. The data contain about 71,000 distinct CDR3 sequences, 96% of them singletons. The sequencing sample was made of CD4+ T cells from PBMCs. The receptors shown here come from a human donor with multiple sclerosis.

The genes are TRBV18 and TRBJ1-2; TRBD1 is a possible D gene (6 bases). Germline loops: CDR1 KGHSH, CDR2 LQKENI. Trimming removed 3 bases from V and 4 bases from J, with 12 bases in between. The CDR3 is 14 residues long. CDR3 sequence (DNA): TGTGCCAGCTCACCGCCTCAGGGGCCCTATGGCTACACCTTC. Its protein is CASSPPQGPYGYTF.

This chain connects TRBV20-1 to TRBJ2-3; 8 bases fit TRBD2. Germline-derived CDR1 and CDR2 are DFQATT and SNEGSKA (reference sequence). Unmatched junction bases numbered 15, after V lost 3 bases and J lost 7 bases. The CDR3 covers 16 residues. The CDR3 bases are TGCAGTGCTAGCCCTTGGATTACGGGGGGGCCATATACGCAGTATTTT. Amino acids: CSASPWITGGPYTQYF.

The gene calls are TRBV20-1 and TRBJ1-1; D may be TRBD1 (6 bases). The CDR3 contains 15 residues. V lost 6 bases and J lost 1, with 18 bases in between. The germline CDR1 and CDR2 sequences are DFQATT and SNEGSKA (reference sequence). CDR3 nucleotides: TGCAGTGCCAACCAATTTGGGGGGGCGAACACTGAAGCTTTCTTT. This translates into CSANQFGGANTEAFF.

This clonotype was detected only a few times. The V and J genes are TRBV12-3 or TRBV12-4 and TRBJ2-1; tentatively, D is TRBD1 or TRBD2 (6 bases each). There are 12 residues in the CDR3. V lost 5 bases to trimming and J lost 7 bases, with 9 bases between them. The CDR3 sequence: CASSQGGNEQFF. The CDR3 nucleotides are TGTGCCAGCAGTCAAGGGGGGAATGAGCAGTTCTTC.

The chain recombines TRBV12-3 or TRBV12-4 with TRBJ1-1; 7 nucleotides agree with TRBD1. CDR3 length equals 14 residues. V lost 1 base and J lost 3; bases outside the gene matches: 2. The CDR3 DNA follows: TGTGCCAGCAGTTTAGAGGGGGCCGACACTGAAGCTTTCTTT. It yields the protein CASSLEGADTEAFF.

This chain joins TRBV7-9 and TRBJ2-7; 9 bases agree with TRBD1. The CDR3 covers 14 residues. J lost 6 bases, V lost 2 bases, and 5 bases had no gene match. Germline-derived CDR1 and CDR2 are SEHNR and FQNEAQ (reference sequence). CDR3 nucleotide sequence: TGTGCCAGCAGCTTAATGGGACAGGGCTTCGAGCAGTACTTC. Amino acid sequence: CASSLMGQGFEQYF.

The J gene is TRBJ1-3, the V gene TRBV12-3 or TRBV12-4; D perhaps matches TRBD1 (6 bases). CDR3 length: 14 amino acids. Trimming removed 3 bases from V and 7 bases from J, with 13 bases in between. The CDR3 bases are TGTGCCAGCAGTTTTACAGGGAGTGGGAACACCATATATTTT. Its translation is CASSFTGSGNTIYF.

The V gene is TRBV20-1, the J gene TRBJ2-1; D is possibly TRBD2 (5 bases). The germline gives CDR1 DFQATT, CDR2 SNEGSKA (reference sequence). The CDR3 totals 14 residues. V dropped 6 bases and J dropped 6 bases, with 18 bases sitting between them. As DNA, the CDR3 is TGCAGTGCGCACGCGAGGGTATCGGCCAATGAGCAGTTCTTC. It specifies CSAHARVSANEQFF.

The chain links TRBV29-1 to TRBJ2-6; no clear D. CDR1 and CDR2 (germline): SQVTM, ANQGSEA. The CDR3 is 13 amino acids. Trimming stripped 5 bases from V and 2 bases from J, with 7 bases between. CDR3 DNA sequence: TGCAGCGTTTGGTCAGCTGGGGCCAACGTCCTGACTTTC. Amino acid sequence: CSVWSAGANVLTF.

The chain uses TRBV2 and TRBJ2-7; TRBD2 agrees at 7 bases. The germline CDR1 and CDR2 sequences are SNHLY and FYNNEI. The CDR3 runs to 15 residues. The V gene end was trimmed by 7 bases and the J gene end by 3 bases; junction bases not matched to a gene: 12. As DNA, the CDR3 is TGTGCCAGCATCCCTTCCCTTCGGGGGGTCTACGAGCAGTACTTC. Translating gives CASIPSLRGVYEQYF. Combining the CDR3 with reference TRBV2 and TRBJ2-7 gives the whole variable domain EPEVTQTPSHQVTQMGQEVILRCVPISNHLYFYWYRQILGQKVEFLVSFYNNEISEKSEIFDDQFSVERPDGSNFTLKIRSTKLEDSAMYFCASIPSLRGVYEQYFGPGTRLTVT.

The genes are TRBV2 and TRBJ2-3, with D unresolved. V lost 3 bases, J lost 0 bases, and 10 bases lay in between. The CDR3 length is 15 residues. Germline loops: CDR1 SNHLY, CDR2 FYNNEI. The DNA for the CDR3 is TGTGCCAGCAGTGAGCCCACTCTTAGCACAGATACGCAGTATTTT. As protein: CASSEPTLSTDTQYF.

The chain couples TRBV15 to TRBJ2-5; D gene uncertain. CDR3 size: 11 residues. Germline V lookup: CDR1 LNHNV, CDR2 YYDKDF (reference sequence). V was pared by 6 bases and J by 5 bases, with 7 bases between. CDR3 DNA sequence: TGTGCCACCAGAGGGTTTGAGACCCAGTACTTC. It translates to CATRGFETQYF. The full variable domain, its missing parts supplied by reference TRBV15 and TRBJ2-5, is DAMVIQNPRYQVTQFGKPVTLSCSQTLNHNVMYWYQQKSSQAPKLLFHYYDKDFNNEADTPDNFQSRRPNTSFCFLDIRSPGLGDTAMYLCATRGFETQYFGPGTRLLVL.

This chain links TRBV12-3 or TRBV12-4 with TRBJ1-3, with 7 positions matching TRBD1. V lost 5 bases and J lost 0; bases outside the gene matches: 4. The length of the CDR3 is 15 residues. The CDR3 loop reads CASSEDRNSGNTIYF. Written as DNA, the CDR3 is TGTGCCAGCAGTGAGGACAGGAACTCTGGAAACACCATATATTTT.

This chain connects TRBV7-3 to TRBJ2-1, with D uncertain. The CDR3 is 11 residues long. The V and J ends lost 5 bases and 7 bases respectively, with 6 bases between them. Germline lookup yields CDR1 SGHTA and CDR2 FQGTGA. The DNA for the CDR3 is TGTGCCAGCAGCATTGGAAATGAGCAGTTCTTC. Translated, it gives CASSIGNEQFF. The variable domain in full, completed from reference TRBV7-3 and TRBJ2-1, reads GAGVSQTPSNKVTEKGKYVELRCDPISGHTALYWYRQSLGQGPEFLIYFQGTGAADDSGLPNDRFFAVRPEGSVSTLKIQRTERGDSAVYLCASSIGNEQFFGPGTRLTVL.

J is TRBJ1-4 and V is TRBV24-1; D is perhaps TRBD1 (5 bases). This CDR3 region has 15 residues. CDR1 KGHDR and CDR2 SFDVKD come from the germline V gene. Between the trimmed V and J ends, which lost 11 bases and 6 bases, there was a span of 21 bases. CDR3 nucleotides: TGTGCCAACCAATACCGCGGGACGGTGGATGAAAAACTGTTTTTT. Translating it yields CANQYRGTVDEKLFF.